A single T cell receptor (beta chain) is shown here with its context. The antigen it binds to is not known. Base-call qualities are not available, and no considerably larger clone is one nucleotide away. Based on the germline V gene, the CDR1 and CDR2 sequences are SGHVS and FNYEAQ. The CDR3, from cysteine to phenylalanine, totals 15 residues. The DNA shown is the 45-base CDR3, in frame from base 1. Libraries came from PCR. This sample was sequenced with an Illumina HiSeq 2000. The public reads were quality trimmed at Q25 with fastp and then assembled into clones with MiXCR by TCRdb, keeping productive beta chains. CDR3 protein sequences are deduplicated, and each keeps its most common genes and DNA. The sample data list approximately 9,600 distinct CDR3 sequences, and under 70% of these were observed just once. Over 30% of the sample goes to the ten largest clones. The data are from a study of tumor-infiltrating lymphocytes in oesophageal squamous cell carcinoma (dated by TCRdb to 2016 to 2017).

The TCR originated in a female donor with esophageal squamous cell carcinoma. Source material: esophageal tumor tissue. The chain couples TRBV7-6 to TRBJ2-1; TRBD1 fits 7 bases in the junction. The assigned J gene may be wrong: the sequence end matches TRBJ2-5 better. The DNA sequence is TGTGCCAGCAGTAAGGCCGGGACAGTGAAAGAGACCCAGTACTTC. Translated, this is CASSKAGTVKETQYF.